These 14 T cell receptor beta chains were sequenced from one sample in a study of blood T cell repertoires in COVID-19. Measured with immunoSEQ multiplex PCR; TCRdb has only the in-frame clones, and not every one. The table has tens of thousands of clones, 87% seen once. The specimen was peripheral blood. These receptors were collected from a woman aged 50 to 60 with acute or convalescent COVID-19.

The chain has TRBV13 and TRBJ2-1; D perhaps matches TRBD2 (6 bases). Trimming stripped 5 bases from V and 0 bases from J, with 14 bases between. This CDR3 region has 16 residues. Germline CDR1 and CDR2: PRHDT and FYEKMQ (reference sequence). As DNA, the CDR3 is TGTGCCAGCAGCCCGGCGGGACTTAGCTCCTACAATGAGCAGTTCTTC. Translation: CASSPAGLSSYNEQFF. Filled out from reference TRBV13 and TRBJ2-1, the complete variable domain reads AAGVIQSPRHLIKEKRETATLKCYPIPRHDTVYWYQQGPGQDPQFLISFYEKMQSDKGSIPDRFSAQQFSDYHSELNMSSLELGDSALYFCASSPAGLSSYNEQFFGPGTRLTVL.

The V and J genes are TRBV6-2 or TRBV6-3 and TRBJ1-5; 7 positions agree with TRBD1. The CDR3 has 15 amino acids. Losses at the gene ends were 6 bases for V and 3 bases for J; bases not matched to a gene: 8. Germline V gene data show CDR1 as MNHEY and CDR2 as SVGEGT. The CDR3 DNA reads TGTGCCAGCAGCCATGGACAGGTTAACAATCAGCCCCAGCATTTT. The encoded protein is CASSHGQVNNQPQHF.

This clone has a single count. The chain carries TRBV3-1 (or the pseudogene TRBV3-2) and TRBJ1-2; D unclear. V gave up 4 bases and J gave up 0 bases, with 6 bases separating them. Germline loops: CDR1 LGHDT, CDR2 YNNKEL (reference sequence). This CDR3 region has 13 residues. The CDR3, as DNA: TGTGCCAGCAGCCTCCTAGCTAACTATGGCTACACCTTC. Protein: CASSLLANYGYTF.

This chain joins TRBV7-8 and TRBJ2-3; 10 bases match TRBD2. The CDR3 is 16 residues long. V was clipped by 5 bases and J by 6 bases; unmatched bases: 11. Germline V gene sequence: CDR1 SGHVS, CDR2 FQNEAQ. Here the CDR3 DNA reads TGTGCCAGCAGCCCCCGGACTAGCGGAGTGGGGGATACGCAGTATTTT. This gives the protein CASSPRTSGVGDTQYF. Variable domain in full (rest from reference TRBV7-8 and TRBJ2-3): GAGVSQSPRYKVAKRGQDVALRCDPISGHVSLFWYQQALGQGPEFLTYFQNEAQLDKSGLPSDRFFAERPEGSVSTLKIQRTQQEDSAVYLCASSPRTSGVGDTQYFGPGTRLTVL.

This clone came up a few times. This sequence joins TRBV5-1 and TRBJ1-2; 8 bases agree with TRBD1. Losses at the gene ends were 4 bases for V and 3 bases for J; bases not matched to a gene: 5. There are 14 residues in the CDR3. The germline gives CDR1 SGHRS, CDR2 YFSETQ. The CDR3 here is CASSQDRGYYGYTF. The CDR3 nucleotides are TGCGCCAGCAGCCAAGACAGGGGCTACTATGGCTACACCTTC. Full variable domain (outside the CDR3, taken from reference TRBV5-1 and TRBJ1-2): KAGVTQTPRYLIKTRGQQVTLSCSPISGHRSVSWYQQTPGQGLQFLFEYFSETQRNKGNFPGRFSGRQFSNSRSEMNVSTLELGDSALYLCASSQDRGYYGYTFGSGTRLTVV.

The CDR3 coding sequence is TGTGCCTGGAGAAGGGACAGGGGGCTTAACTATGGCTACACCTTC. This gives the protein CAWRRDRGLNYGYTF. The V and J genes are TRBV30 and TRBJ1-2; 12 nucleotides line up with TRBD1. V was clipped by 3 bases and J by 1 base; unmatched bases: 3. The CDR3 sequence is 15 residues long. Germline CDR1 reads GTSNPN; CDR2 reads SVGIG (reference sequence).

The chain is built from TRBV28 and TRBJ1-4; D possibly corresponds to TRBD1 (5 bases). Trimming took off 5 bases at V and 5 bases at J, with 18 bases between the two ends. Germline CDR1 reads MDHEN; CDR2 reads SYDVKM. The CDR3 is 16 residues long. The CDR3 coding sequence is TGTGCCAGCAGTCTCCTGAGGCAGGGTCCCAATGAAAAACTGTTTTTT. As protein: CASSLLRQGPNEKLFF.

The V call is TRBV19, the J call TRBJ1-4; D is ambiguous. The CDR3 consists of 15 residues. Germline values: CDR1 LNHDA, CDR2 SQIVND (reference sequence). V lost 3 bases and J lost 0, with 8 bases in between. This CDR3 reads CASSMWSATNEKLFF. Written as DNA, the CDR3 is TGTGCCAGTAGTATGTGGAGCGCAACTAATGAAAAACTGTTTTTT.

The chain employs TRBV27 and TRBJ2-3; 9 nucleotides agree with TRBD2. The CDR3 totals 13 residues. Germline lookup yields CDR1 MNHEY and CDR2 SMNVEV (reference sequence). The J segment lost 7 bases and the V segment lost 8 bases, leaving 7 bases of the junction unmatched. The CDR3 sequence: CASRGLAGNTQYF. CDR3 bases: TGTGCCAGCCGAGGCCTAGCGGGGAATACGCAGTATTTT.

Written as DNA, the CDR3 is TGTGCCAGCAAATCACAGGGGCGGGATGAAAAACTGTTTTTT. Amino acids: CASKSQGRDEKLFF. The chain joins TRBV27 to TRBJ1-4; 7 positions match TRBD1. Per the germline V gene, CDR1 is MNHEY and CDR2 is SMNVEV (reference sequence). The V segment lost 7 bases and the J segment 6 bases; nucleotides outside the gene matches: 8. This CDR3 spans 14 amino acids.

The CDR3 DNA is TGCGCCAGCAGTCTGGCAGGGGGCACCGGGGAGCTGTTTTTT. Amino acids: CASSLAGGTGELFF. The chain couples TRBV23-1 to TRBJ2-2; 7 bases match TRBD1. TRBV23-1 is an open reading frame whose function is uncertain. Trimming at V came to 4 bases and at J to 4 bases, leaving 3 bases not matched to a gene. The CDR3 contains 14 residues.

This chain joins TRBV5-6 and TRBJ2-3; D unclear. CDR3 length: 11 amino acids. The V gene's germline CDR1 is SGHDT and CDR2 YYEEEE. Trimming took off 0 bases at V and 7 bases at J, with 3 bases between the two ends. The CDR3 DNA is TGTGCCAGCAGCTTGGTAAATACGCAGTATTTT. Its protein is CASSLVNTQYF.

The chain couples TRBV9 to TRBJ2-2, with 11 bases aligning to TRBD1. CDR3 length: 14 residues. V shed 7 bases, J shed 7 bases, and the junction held 6 bases outside the gene matches. The V gene's germline CDR1 is SGDLS and CDR2 YYNGEE. The CDR3 bases are TGTGCCAGCTCGGGACAGGGGGTCGGCGGGGAGCTGTTTTTT. This gives the protein CASSGQGVGGELFF.

The DNA for the CDR3 is TGCAGCGTTGTAGGGACAGGGGGAAACACCATATATTTT. It yields the protein CSVVGTGGNTIYF. This chain uses TRBV29-1 with TRBJ1-3; TRBD1 matches 9 bases. The germline V gene has CDR1 SQVTM and CDR2 ANQGSEA. The CDR3 has 13 residues. V dropped 4 bases and J dropped 4; count of bases not matched to a gene: 2.